This passage covers 20 T cell receptor beta chains from one sample sequenced in a study of CD8+ T cells in alopecia areata. Investigators isolated RNA and reverse transcribed it into cDNA to act as the sequencing template. Generated by immunoSEQ multiplex PCR, the TCRdb table keeps only in-frame clones and is missing some. The top ten clones hold 20% to 30% of a sample with 95,000 to 120,000 clones, 58% of them seen once. The sample taken for sequencing was NKG2D-low CD8+ T cells sorted from blood. The receptor source for this set is a human donor with alopecia areata.

This clone has more than one count but fewer than ten. This chain joins TRBV5-1 and TRBJ2-7, with TRBD2 identical over 8 bases. This CDR3 is 15 amino acids long. Germline lookup yields CDR1 SGHRS and CDR2 YFSETQ. Unmatched junction bases numbered 9, after V lost 3 bases and J lost 4 bases. In DNA, the CDR3 is TGCGCCAGCAGCTGGGGAAGCGGGAGTATGTACGAGCAGTACTTC. Translating gives CASSWGSGSMYEQYF.

V usage is TRBV29-1 and J usage is TRBJ2-3; D assignment may be TRBD1 or TRBD2 (6 bases each). The germline V gene encodes CDR1 SQVTM and CDR2 ANQGSEA. Trimming removed 4 bases from V and 1 base from J, with 9 bases in between. The CDR3 extends over 13 amino acids. CDR3 in DNA: TGCAGCGTTGTGGGGGGCCGCACAGATACGCAGTATTTT. This gives the protein CSVVGGRTDTQYF.

This rearrangement joins TRBV29-1 to TRBJ2-2; no definite D call. Germline CDR1 and CDR2: SQVTM and ANQGSEA. The CDR3 length is 11 residues. DNA of the CDR3: TGCAGTGGGTGGGTTACCGGGGAGCTGTTTTTT. This encodes CSGWVTGELFF.

The chain has TRBV5-1 and TRBJ1-1; no reliable D call. The CDR3 runs 12 residues. V shed 3 bases and J shed 4 bases, with 7 bases lying between them. Per germline, CDR1 SGHRS and CDR2 YFSETQ. The CDR3 region is CASSWGGTEAFF. CDR3 coding DNA: TGCGCCAGCAGCTGGGGAGGCACTGAAGCTTTCTTT.

The chain is built from TRBV27 and TRBJ2-3, with no clear D. Germline V gives CDR1 MNHEY, CDR2 SMNVEV (reference sequence). The germline V and J ends were trimmed by 6 bases and 2 bases, with 15 bases remaining between them. The CDR3 is 15 amino acids. Here the CDR3 DNA reads TGTGCCAGCAGCACAAGGCACAGCTTCACAGATACGCAGTATTTT. This sequence encodes CASSTRHSFTDTQYF.

The chain recombines TRBV29-1 with TRBJ2-7, with D tentatively TRBD1 (6 bases). Trimming removed 8 bases at V and 0 bases at J, with 8 bases between. CDR1 SQVTM and CDR2 ANQGSEA come from the germline V gene. The CDR3 length is 11 residues. The DNA for the CDR3 is TGCAGCCGGGACAACTCCTACGAGCAGTACTTC. Residues: CSRDNSYEQYF.

V is TRBV28 and J is TRBJ2-5; D is uncertain. V lost 5 bases and J lost 2, with 12 bases in between. There are 14 residues in the CDR3. Germline V gives CDR1 MDHEN, CDR2 SYDVKM. This CDR3 reads CASSPPDEQETQYF. CDR3 coding DNA: TGTGCCAGCAGTCCCCCCGACGAGCAAGAGACCCAGTACTTC.

This clone was seen a handful of times. V is TRBV5-6 and J is TRBJ2-5; no definite D call. V lost 3 bases and J lost 5, with 5 bases in between. Germline CDR1 is SGHDT and CDR2 is YYEEEE. The CDR3 consists of 11 residues. The CDR3 region has the DNA TGTGCCAGCAGCTCCTCCGAGACCCAGTACTTC. Its translation is CASSSSETQYF.

This rearrangement joins TRBV4-1 to TRBJ2-2; TRBD2 aligns across 10 bases. V trimming: 2 bases; J trimming: 3 bases; junction bases outside the gene matches: 3. CDR3 length equals 16 residues. Germline V gene sequence: CDR1 MGHRA, CDR2 YSYEKL. The CDR3, as DNA: TGCGCCAGCAGCCAACTAGCGGGAGTAGACACCGGGGAGCTGTTTTTT. This encodes CASSQLAGVDTGELFF.

V and J are TRBV7-9 and TRBJ2-7, with D uncertain. The CDR3 length is 14 residues. The germline V and J ends were trimmed by 4 bases and 2 bases, with 12 bases remaining between them. CDR1 and CDR2 (germline): SEHNR, FQNEAQ (reference sequence). The CDR3 here is CASSYWVKAYEQYF. The CDR3 DNA is TGTGCCAGCAGCTACTGGGTCAAAGCCTACGAGCAGTACTTC.

This clone was picked up a small number of times. The chain couples TRBV14 to TRBJ2-1; D unresolved. Germline loops: CDR1 SGHDN, CDR2 FVKESK. This CDR3 is 15 amino acids long. Trimming left V 0 bases short and J 2 bases short, with 8 bases between. The CDR3 loop is CASSQDSRPYNEQFF. CDR3 sequence (DNA): TGTGCCAGCAGCCAAGACAGTAGACCCTACAATGAGCAGTTCTTC.

This clone has only one observation. This CDR3 reads CASSLAAGQYF. As DNA, the CDR3 is TGTGCCAGCAGCTTAGCGGCCGGGCAGTACTTC. The gene calls are TRBV11-2 and TRBJ2-7; D uncertain. CDR3 length: 11 amino acids. V was clipped by 1 base and J by 9 bases, with 7 bases between them. The germline CDR1 and CDR2 sequences are SGHAT and FQNNGV.

In its sample, this clone was seen a few times. The chain joins TRBV28 to TRBJ2-1; 13 bases agree with TRBD2. CDR3 length: 15 residues. J was trimmed by 10 bases and V by 5 bases; bases with no gene match: 8. The germline V gene has CDR1 MDHEN and CDR2 SYDVKM. CDR3 sequence: CASSRTSGGDREQFF. The CDR3 coding sequence is TGTGCCAGCAGTCGTACTAGCGGGGGGGACAGGGAGCAGTTCTTC.

The CDR3 sequence is CATSTNGIGGDTEAFF. The DNA for the CDR3 is TGTGCCACCAGCACAAACGGAATAGGGGGAGATACTGAAGCTTTCTTT. The chain has TRBV15 and TRBJ1-1; TRBD1 is a possible D gene (6 bases). This CDR3 region has 16 residues. Germline V gives CDR1 LNHNV, CDR2 YYDKDF (reference sequence). V was cut by 4 bases and J by 5 bases, with 20 bases left in between.

J is TRBJ2-2 and V is TRBV10-3; 9 bases line up with TRBD2. Per the germline V gene, CDR1 is ENHRY and CDR2 is SYGVKD. V dropped 8 bases and J dropped 4; count of bases not matched to a gene: 2. CDR3 size: 13 residues. The chain's CDR3 is CAIVSGSTGELFF. In DNA, the CDR3 is TGTGCCATCGTTAGCGGGAGCACCGGGGAGCTGTTTTTT.

The genes are TRBV28 and TRBJ2-7, with D perhaps matching TRBD2 (5 bases). The germline gives CDR1 MDHEN, CDR2 SYDVKM. The ends were cut back, 8 bases at V and 0 bases at J, with 14 bases in the middle. This CDR3 has 14 amino acids. The CDR3: CASRRGGYSYEQYF. The CDR3 DNA is TGTGCCAGCCGCCGCGGAGGCTACTCCTACGAGCAGTACTTC.

The chain has TRBV27 and TRBJ2-1, with 11 bases that match TRBD2. The V segment lost 6 bases and the J segment 4 bases; nucleotides outside the gene matches: 5. This CDR3 region has 15 residues. Per germline, CDR1 MNHEY and CDR2 SMNVEV (reference sequence). Here the CDR3 reads CASSMTSGNYNEQFF. The CDR3 bases are TGTGCCAGCAGCATGACTAGCGGGAATTACAATGAGCAGTTCTTC.

The V call is TRBV14, the J call TRBJ2-1, with D tentatively TRBD2 (5 bases). Germline CDR1 reads SGHDN; CDR2 reads FVKESK. The V and J ends lost 0 bases and 7 bases respectively, with 7 bases between them. This CDR3 spans 13 amino acids. The CDR3 protein is CASSQDGGNEQFF. CDR3 coding DNA: TGTGCCAGCAGCCAAGACGGAGGAAATGAGCAGTTCTTC.

The CDR3 coding sequence is TGTGCCAGCAGTTTAACAGGGGTTCAAGAGACCCAGTACTTC. Protein sequence: CASSLTGVQETQYF. This chain links TRBV28 with TRBJ2-5, with TRBD1 identical over 7 bases. Germline V gene lookup returns CDR1 MDHEN and CDR2 SYDVKM. Losses at the gene ends were 2 bases for V and 2 bases for J; bases not matched to a gene: 2. The CDR3 is made up of 14 amino acids.

This clone came up a few times. The chain uses TRBV5-1 and TRBJ2-5; 15 nucleotides align to TRBD2. The V segment lost 4 bases and the J segment 4 bases; nucleotides outside the gene matches: 8. The CDR3 length is 17 residues. Germline loops: CDR1 SGHRS, CDR2 YFSETQ. The CDR3 reads CASSPQGLAGGRETQYF. In DNA form, the CDR3 reads TGCGCCAGCAGCCCCCAAGGACTAGCGGGAGGGCGAGAGACCCAGTACTTC.